The rows below give T cell receptor beta chains drawn from one sample of a study of T-cell memory formation after mild COVID-19. TCRdb ran MiXCR on the 5' RACE reads and lists one entry per CDR3 protein. The top ten hold approximately 5.2% of the sample, which has roughly 130,000 distinct CDR3 sequences, about 18% seen once. Sequencing was carried out using PBMCs or a T cell subset sorted from them (not recorded which). The receptors stem from a man between 18 and 35 years old who had mild COVID-19 (a few samples of this study predate the infection). Cell type and time point are not known. Both conserved end residues are part of each CDR3. The D gene is left open where the match is weak. Rows may omit the clone size; those that give it use once, few, many or a size class.

DNA: TGTGCCAGCCGAAGCCGGACTAACGTGGGGGAGCTGTTTTTT; CDR3: CASRSRTNVGELFF; size: -; V: TRBV7-8; D: -; J: TRBJ2-2
DNA: TGCAGTGCCACCAGAGCCGGGACAGGGTACAATGAGCAGTTCTTC; CDR3: CSATRAGTGYNEQFF; size: -; V: TRBV20-1; D: TRBD1; J: TRBJ2-1
DNA: TGCGCCAGCAGAGGGGGGGTGGAAGAGACCCAGTACTTC; CDR3: CASRGGVEETQYF; size: few; V: TRBV4-1; D: -; J: TRBJ2-5
DNA: TGTGCCAGCAGCTTGCGTCGGGGGACAGGGGCAGATACGCAGTATTTT; CDR3: CASSLRRGTGADTQYF; size: few; V: TRBV5-6; D: TRBD1; J: TRBJ2-3
DNA: TGTGCCAGCAGCTTAATTGGCACAGGGGGCGGGGGCTACACCTTC; CDR3: CASSLIGTGGGGYTF; size: -; V: TRBV7-2; D: TRBD1; J: TRBJ1-2
DNA: TGTGCCAGCACTAAAAGCGGGACAGGGTATGAAAAACTGTTTTTT; CDR3: CASTKSGTGYEKLFF; size: few; V: TRBV7-9; D: TRBD1; J: TRBJ1-4
DNA: TGCAGTGCTAGAGATCAGTCAGGGAAAGAGACCCAGTACTTC; CDR3: CSARDQSGKETQYF; size: few; V: TRBV20-1; D: -; J: TRBJ2-5
DNA: TGCGCCAGCAGCTTGGGGGGGACGTCTTCCTACGAGCAGTACTTC; CDR3: CASSLGGTSSYEQYF; size: -; V: TRBV5-1; D: -; J: TRBJ2-7
DNA: TGCGCCAGCAGTGGGGGCAAGTTCAATGAGCAGTTCTTC; CDR3: CASSGGKFNEQFF; size: few; V: TRBV5-1; D: -; J: TRBJ2-1
DNA: TGTGCCAGCAGCTTAGGTGGGGCGCGGACAGATACGCAGTATTTT; CDR3: CASSLGGARTDTQYF; size: -; V: TRBV11-2; D: -; J: TRBJ2-3
DNA: TGCGCCAGCAGCCAGGAAGCCCAAGCCACGGGTGGCTACACCTTC; CDR3: CASSQEAQATGGYTF; size: -; V: TRBV4-1; D: -; J: TRBJ1-2